This entry is about one T cell receptor (beta chain). This record belongs to a study of blood T cell repertoires in COVID-19. About the study: From the United States, Italy and Spain came samples of acute and convalescent COVID-19.

Here immunoSEQ multiplex PCR was the method, and the copy in TCRdb shows in-frame clones only, minus some. The repertoire holds about 50,000 clones, with 75% to 85% as singletons. The J segment lost 12 bases and the V segment lost 3 bases, leaving 6 bases of the junction unmatched. Germline values: CDR1 SGHTA, CDR2 FQGNSA. There are 12 residues in the CDR3. Sequencing was carried out using peripheral blood. This chain joins TRBV7-2 and TRBJ2-7; 9 bases fit TRBD2. The TCR sequence derives from a man in his forties with acute or convalescent COVID-19. The DNA of the CDR3 is TGTGCCAGCAGCTTGGGCGGGGGGGCCCTGTACGTC. Translation gives CASSLGGGALYV.